This T cell receptor beta chain was retrieved from a study of beta chain features in type 1 diabetes. Findings and caveats of the study: A moderate, significant TCRB CDR3 shortening appeared in type 1 diabetes across four CD4+ subsets.

What was sequenced were expressed TCRB transcripts, since all of the isolated RNA had been reverse transcribed. Sequencing used immunoSEQ multiplex PCR; TCRdb keeps in-frame clones, though not all of them. The table includes about 160,000 clones, about a tenth detected once. This clone was seen more than once but under ten times. What it recognizes is unknown. Germline values: CDR1 SGDLS, CDR2 YYNGEE. This CDR3 contains 13 residues. V lost 1 base to trimming and J lost 7 bases; unmatched junction nucleotides: 4. Sequencing was performed on central memory CD4+ T cells from blood. This sequence originates from a young man with type 1 diabetes. The V and J genes are TRBV9 and TRBJ1-1; 7 nucleotides match TRBD1. CDR3 sequence: CASSVMGDSEAFF. Written as DNA, the CDR3 is TGTGCCAGCAGCGTAATGGGGGACAGTGAAGCTTTCTTT.